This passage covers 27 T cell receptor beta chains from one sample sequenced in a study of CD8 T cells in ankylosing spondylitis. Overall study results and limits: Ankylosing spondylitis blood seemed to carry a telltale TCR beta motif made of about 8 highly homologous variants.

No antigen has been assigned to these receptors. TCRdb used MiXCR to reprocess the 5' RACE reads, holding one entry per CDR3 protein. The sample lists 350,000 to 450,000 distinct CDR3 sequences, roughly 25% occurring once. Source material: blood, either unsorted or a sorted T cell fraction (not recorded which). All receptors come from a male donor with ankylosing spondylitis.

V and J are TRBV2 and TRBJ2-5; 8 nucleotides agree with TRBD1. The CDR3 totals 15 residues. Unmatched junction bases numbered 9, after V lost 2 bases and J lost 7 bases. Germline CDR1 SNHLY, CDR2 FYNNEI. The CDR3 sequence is CASSERQGRFVTQYF. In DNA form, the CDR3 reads TGTGCCAGCAGTGAACGACAGGGGAGATTTGTGACCCAGTACTTC.

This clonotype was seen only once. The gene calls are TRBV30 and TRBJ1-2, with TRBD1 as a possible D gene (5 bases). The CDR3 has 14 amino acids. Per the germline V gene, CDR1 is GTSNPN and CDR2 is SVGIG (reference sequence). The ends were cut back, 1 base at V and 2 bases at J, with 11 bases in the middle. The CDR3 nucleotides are TGTGCCTGGAGTGCCGGGACCGCCAACTATGGCTACACCTTC. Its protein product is CAWSAGTANYGYTF.

This chain's CDR3 is CASSDTLNLGETQYF. CDR3 DNA: TGTGCCAGCAGTGATACCCTGAATTTAGGAGAGACCCAGTACTTC. J is TRBJ2-5 and V is TRBV6-1; D call uncertain. With 3 bases removed from V and 4 bases from J, the gap between germline ends came to 15 bases. Germline CDR1 reads MNHNS; CDR2 reads SASEGT. The CDR3 runs 15 residues.

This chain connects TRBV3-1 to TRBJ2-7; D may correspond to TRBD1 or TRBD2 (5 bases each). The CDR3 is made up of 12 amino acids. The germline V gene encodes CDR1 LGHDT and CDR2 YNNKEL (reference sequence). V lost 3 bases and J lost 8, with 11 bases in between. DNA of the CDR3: TGTGCCAGCAGCCAGGGACCGGGACAGCAGTACGTC. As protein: CASSQGPGQQYV.

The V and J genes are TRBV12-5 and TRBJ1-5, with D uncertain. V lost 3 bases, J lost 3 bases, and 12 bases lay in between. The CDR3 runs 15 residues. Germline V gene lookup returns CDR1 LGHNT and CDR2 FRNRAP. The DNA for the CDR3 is TGTGCTAGTGGTTTAGATGGGTTGGACAATCAGCCCCAGCATTTT. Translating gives CASGLDGLDNQPQHF. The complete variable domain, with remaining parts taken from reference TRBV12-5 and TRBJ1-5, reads DARVTQTPRHKVTEMGQEVTMRCQPILGHNTVFWYRQTMMQGLELLAYFRNRAPLDDSGMPKDRFSAEMPDATLATLKIQPSEPRDSAVYFCASGLDGLDNQPQHFGDGTRLSIL.

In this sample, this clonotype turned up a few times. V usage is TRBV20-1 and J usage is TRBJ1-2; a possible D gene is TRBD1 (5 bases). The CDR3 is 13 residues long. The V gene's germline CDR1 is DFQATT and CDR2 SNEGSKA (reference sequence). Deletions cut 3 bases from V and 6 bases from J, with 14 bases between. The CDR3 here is CSASRAERNGYTF. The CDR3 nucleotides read TGCAGTGCTAGCAGGGCAGAGAGGAATGGCTACACCTTC.

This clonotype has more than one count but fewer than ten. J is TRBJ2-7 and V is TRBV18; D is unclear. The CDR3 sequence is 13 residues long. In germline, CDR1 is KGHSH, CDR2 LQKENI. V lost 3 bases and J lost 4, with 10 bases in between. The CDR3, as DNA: TGTGCCAGCTCACCCGGCTTCGGGTACGAGCAGTACTTC. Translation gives CASSPGFGYEQYF.

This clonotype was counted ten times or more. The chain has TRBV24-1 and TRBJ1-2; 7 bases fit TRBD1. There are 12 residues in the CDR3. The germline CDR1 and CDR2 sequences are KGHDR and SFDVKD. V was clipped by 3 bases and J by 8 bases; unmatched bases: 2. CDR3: CATSDDREGYTF. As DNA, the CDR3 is TGTGCCACCAGTGATGACAGGGAAGGCTACACCTTC.

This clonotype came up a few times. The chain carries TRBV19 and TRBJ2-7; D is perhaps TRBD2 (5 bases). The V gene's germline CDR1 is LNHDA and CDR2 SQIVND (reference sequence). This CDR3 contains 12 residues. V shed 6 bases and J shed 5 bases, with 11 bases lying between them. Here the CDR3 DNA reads TGTGCCAGTAGCCTTTTCGGGGACGAGCAGTACTTC. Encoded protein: CASSLFGDEQYF.

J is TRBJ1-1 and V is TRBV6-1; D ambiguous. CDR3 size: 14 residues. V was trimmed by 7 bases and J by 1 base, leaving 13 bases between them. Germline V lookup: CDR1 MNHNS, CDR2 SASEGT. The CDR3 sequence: CASTNRGTNTEAFF. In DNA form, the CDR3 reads TGTGCCAGCACCAATCGGGGAACGAACACTGAAGCTTTCTTT.

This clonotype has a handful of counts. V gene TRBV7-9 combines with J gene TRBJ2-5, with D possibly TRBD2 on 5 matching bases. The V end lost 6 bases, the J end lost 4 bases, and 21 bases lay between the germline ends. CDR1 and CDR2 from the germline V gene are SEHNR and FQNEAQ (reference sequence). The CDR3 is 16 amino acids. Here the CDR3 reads CASSWRLDSLGETQYF. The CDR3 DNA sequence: TGTGCCAGCAGTTGGAGGCTAGACTCCTTGGGAGAGACCCAGTACTTC.

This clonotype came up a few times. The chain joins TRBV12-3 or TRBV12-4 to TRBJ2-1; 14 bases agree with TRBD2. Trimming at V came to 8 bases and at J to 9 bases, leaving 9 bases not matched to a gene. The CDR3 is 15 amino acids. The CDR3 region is CASEPGLAGASEQFF. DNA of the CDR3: TGTGCCAGCGAGCCGGGACTAGCGGGAGCCAGTGAGCAGTTCTTC.

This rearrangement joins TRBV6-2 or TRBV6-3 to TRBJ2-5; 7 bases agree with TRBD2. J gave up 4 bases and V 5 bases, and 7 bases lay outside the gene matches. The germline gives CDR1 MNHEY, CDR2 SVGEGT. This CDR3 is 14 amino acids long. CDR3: CASSRDYLGETQYF. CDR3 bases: TGTGCCAGCAGTCGGGACTACCTTGGAGAGACCCAGTACTTC.

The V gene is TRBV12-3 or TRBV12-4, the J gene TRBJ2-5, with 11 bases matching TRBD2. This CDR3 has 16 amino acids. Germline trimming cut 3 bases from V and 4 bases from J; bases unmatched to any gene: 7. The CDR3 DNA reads TGTGCCAGCAGTTTTCGACTAGCGGGAAATCGAGAGACCCAGTACTTC. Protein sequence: CASSFRLAGNRETQYF.

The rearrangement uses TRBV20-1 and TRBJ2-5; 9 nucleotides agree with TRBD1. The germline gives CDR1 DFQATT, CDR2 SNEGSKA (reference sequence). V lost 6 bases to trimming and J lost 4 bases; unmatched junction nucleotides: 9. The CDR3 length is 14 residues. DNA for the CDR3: TGCAGTGCCATCTTTGGGACAGGGATAGAGACCCAGTACTTC. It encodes CSAIFGTGIETQYF.

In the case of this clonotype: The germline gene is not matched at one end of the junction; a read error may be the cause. In DNA form, the CDR3 reads TGCTGTGCTGGTAGCGGGAGGGCCCGTGTATCCTACAATGAGCAGTTCTTC. Its protein product is CCAGSGRARVSYNEQFF. This chain links TRBV20-1 with TRBJ2-1, with 11 bases that match TRBD2. Germline values: CDR1 DFQATT, CDR2 SNEGSKA (reference sequence). CDR3 length: 17 amino acids.

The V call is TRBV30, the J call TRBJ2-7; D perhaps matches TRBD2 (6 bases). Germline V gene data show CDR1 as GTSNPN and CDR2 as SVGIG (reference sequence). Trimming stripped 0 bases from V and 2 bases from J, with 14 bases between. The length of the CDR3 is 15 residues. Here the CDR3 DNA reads TGTGCCTGGAGTGTTTGGTCGGGAGAGCCCTACGAGCAGTACTTC. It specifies CAWSVWSGEPYEQYF.

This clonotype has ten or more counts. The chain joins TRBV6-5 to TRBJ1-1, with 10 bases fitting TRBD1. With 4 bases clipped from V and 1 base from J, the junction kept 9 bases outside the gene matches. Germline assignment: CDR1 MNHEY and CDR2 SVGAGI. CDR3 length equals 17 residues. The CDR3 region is CASSSRGTGVRNTEAFF. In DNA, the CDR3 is TGTGCCAGCAGTTCTAGGGGGACAGGGGTGAGGAACACTGAAGCTTTCTTT.

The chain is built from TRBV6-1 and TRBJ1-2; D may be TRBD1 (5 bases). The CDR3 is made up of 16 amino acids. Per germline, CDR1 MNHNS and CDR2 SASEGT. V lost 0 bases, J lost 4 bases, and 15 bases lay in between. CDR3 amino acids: CASSEAGTIGSYGYTF. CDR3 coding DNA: TGTGCCAGCAGTGAAGCAGGGACCATTGGGAGCTATGGCTACACCTTC.

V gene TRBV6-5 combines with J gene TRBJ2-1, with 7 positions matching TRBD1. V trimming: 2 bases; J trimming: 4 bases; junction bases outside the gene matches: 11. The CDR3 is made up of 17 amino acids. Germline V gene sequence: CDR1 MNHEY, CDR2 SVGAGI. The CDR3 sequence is CASSYTLPGTVYNEQFF. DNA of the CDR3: TGTGCCAGCAGTTACACCTTGCCCGGGACAGTATACAATGAGCAGTTCTTC.

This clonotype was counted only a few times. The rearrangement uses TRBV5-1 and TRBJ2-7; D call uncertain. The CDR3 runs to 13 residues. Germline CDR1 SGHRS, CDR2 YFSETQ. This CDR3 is CASSLEGSYEQYV. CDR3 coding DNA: TGTGCCAGCAGCTTAGAAGGCTCCTACGAGCAGTACGTC.

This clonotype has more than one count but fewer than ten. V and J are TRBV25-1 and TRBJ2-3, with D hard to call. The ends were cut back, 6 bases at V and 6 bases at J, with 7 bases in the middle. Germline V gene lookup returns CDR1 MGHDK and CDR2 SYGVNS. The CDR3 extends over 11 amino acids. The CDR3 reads CASRVGDTQYF. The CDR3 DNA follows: TGTGCCAGCAGGGTCGGGGATACGCAGTATTTT. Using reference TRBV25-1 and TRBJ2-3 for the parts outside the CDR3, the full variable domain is EADIYQTPRYLVIGTGKKITLECSQTMGHDKMYWYQQDPGMELHLIHYSYGVNSTEKGDLSSESTVSRIRTEHFPLTLESARPSHTSQYLCASRVGDTQYFGPGTRLTVL.

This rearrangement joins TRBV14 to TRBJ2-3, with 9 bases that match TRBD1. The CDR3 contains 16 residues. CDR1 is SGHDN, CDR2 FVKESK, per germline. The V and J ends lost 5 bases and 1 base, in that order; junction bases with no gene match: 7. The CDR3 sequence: CASSRNRGQGTDTQYF. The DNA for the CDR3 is TGTGCCAGCAGCAGGAACAGGGGGCAAGGCACAGATACGCAGTATTTT.

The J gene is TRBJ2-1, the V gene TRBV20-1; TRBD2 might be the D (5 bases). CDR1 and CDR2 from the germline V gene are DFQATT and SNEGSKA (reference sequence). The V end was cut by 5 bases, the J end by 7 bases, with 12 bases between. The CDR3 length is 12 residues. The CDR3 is CSAEGTGNEQFF. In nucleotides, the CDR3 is TGCAGTGCTGAGGGAACGGGTAATGAGCAGTTCTTC.

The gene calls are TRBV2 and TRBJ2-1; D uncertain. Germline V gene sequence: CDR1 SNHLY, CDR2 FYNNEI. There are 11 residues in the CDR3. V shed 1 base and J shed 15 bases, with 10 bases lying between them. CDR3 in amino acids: CASSEGPVGFF. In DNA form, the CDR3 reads TGTGCCAGCAGTGAAGGCCCGGTAGGGTTCTTC.

CDR3 in DNA: TGCGCCAGCAGCCAGGACCCGCTACAGGGCAGTAATGAAAAACTGTTTTTT. It translates to CASSQDPLQGSNEKLFF. The chain is built from TRBV4-1 and TRBJ1-4, with D perhaps TRBD1 (6 bases). The CDR3 is 17 residues long. Germline loops: CDR1 MGHRA, CDR2 YSYEKL. V was pared by 3 bases and J by 4 bases, with 18 bases between.

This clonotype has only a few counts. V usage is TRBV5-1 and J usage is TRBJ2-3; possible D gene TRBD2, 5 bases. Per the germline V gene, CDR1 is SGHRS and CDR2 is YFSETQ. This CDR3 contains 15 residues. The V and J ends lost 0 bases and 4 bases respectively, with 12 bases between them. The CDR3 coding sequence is TGCGCCAGCAGCTTGGAGGTTAGCGCGGCAGATACGCAGTATTTT. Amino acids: CASSLEVSAADTQYF.